At least ten counts were recorded for the clone carrying this T cell receptor beta chain. Its antigen is as yet unknown. These data originate in a study of neurological immune-mediated disorders. Study-wide results and caveats: HTLV-1-associated myelopathy had the most TCR clonal expansion, and multiple sclerosis had the least, less than healthy controls. None of the CDR3 amino acid sequences of expanded clones recurred across subjects, suggesting private repertoires in all groups.

PBMCs numbering 2 million and stored at -80 C yielded the unsorted libraries. A 10-nucleotide random UMI tagged transcripts in template-switch 5'RACE cDNA synthesis. One entry per CDR3 protein, called by TCRdb with MiXCR from the 5' RACE reads. Among around 83,000 distinct CDR3 sequences, 11% to 15% were seen once, and the ten largest hold more than 6%. The specimen sequenced was PBMCs. This sequence originates from a woman aged 50 to 60 in good health.

CDR3 sequence reads: CASSSTGGSYNEQFF. The CDR3 DNA sequence: TGCGCCAGCAGTTCTACAGGGGGGTCCTACAATGAGCAGTTCTTC. This sequence joins TRBV5-1 and TRBJ2-1; 8 bases are shared with TRBD1. V lost 5 bases and J lost 1; bases outside the gene matches: 5. The CDR3 consists of 15 residues. Germline CDR1 is SGHRS and CDR2 is YFSETQ.